A selection of T cell receptor beta chains follows, all from one sample in a study of cytomegalovirus exposure and HLA in healthy donors. Using immunoSEQ multiplex PCR, the repertoire was profiled, and TCRdb retains in-frame clones only, with some absent. The profile covers approximately 90,000 clones, with 76% appearing a single time and around 1.4% taken by the ten largest. The specimen was PBMCs. The receptors originated from a male donor in good health and CMV-seronegative. CDR3s leave out the opening cysteine and the closing phenylalanine or tryptophan. D genes are given only for firm matches.

v_call d_call cdr3_aa
TRBV5-4 NA ASSLAVRNEQY
TRBV9 TRBD1 ASSAAGKGTGARKTQY
TRBV10-3 TRBD2 AISELREVNEQF
TRBV4-3 TRBD2 ASSLSGLARGEQF
TRBV7-2 NA ASSLVGRRGTDTQY
TRBV5-8 TRBD1 ASSPRTGRQPQH
TRBV27 NA ASSQQKTNEKLF
TRBV9 TRBD1 ASSAGTGPTNEKLF
TRBV6-5 TRBD2 ASSYLRTSGKNEQF
TRBV5-1 NA ASSLGGHGQKYGYT
TRBV28 NA ASSQGNQETQY
TRBV7-9 TRBD2 ASSFPRLAGGPWTDTQY
TRBV9 NA ASSGSGSDTDTQY
TRBV7-2 TRBD2 ASSLGRGSSRETQY
TRBV2 TRBD2 ASSETGRLAGAEQY
TRBV5-4 NA ASSLDNGELF
TRBV6-5 NA ASRPSRGQPQH
TRBV6-5 NA ASSSSTENQPQH
TRBV5-1 NA ASNPSTVSSGNTIY
TRBV11-3 NA ASSPTGSSYEQY
TRBV18 TRBD1 ASSPLDRDYGYT
TRBV5-6 NA ASSLAGRGSQPQH
TRBV28 NA ASRFGGRRADTQY